A single TCR beta chain is shown here with its context. Its target is unknown. Trimming removed 4 bases from V and 1 base from J, with 17 bases in between. The CDR3 length is 16 residues. Germline V gene sequence: CDR1 SGHVS, CDR2 FQNEAQ. The data belong to a study of T-cell reconstitution after alpha-beta-depleted transplantation in children. Study results and caveats: For some patients, TCRbeta diversity was high at day 60 because of recipient T cells and thymic progenitors that survived. By about two months after transplant, alpha-beta T cells reportedly arose from several hundred graft clones that had expanded.

The library targeted TCRbeta and was prepared with unique molecular identifiers. One entry per CDR3 protein, called by TCRdb with MiXCR from the PCR reads. The sample yields a few hundred thousand distinct CDR3 sequences, about a quarter seen once. The sequencing used PBMCs, collected before TCRalphabeta/CD19-depleted stem cell transplant. This sequence was found in a boy in the first two years of life with Wiskott-Aldrich syndrome, due to receive a stem cell transplant. The chain joins TRBV7-8 to TRBJ2-7, with D unresolved. The chain's CDR3 is CASSSSDPGRSYEQYF. The CDR3 DNA reads TGTGCCAGCAGCTCCTCGGATCCTGGTCGATCCTACGAGCAGTACTTC.